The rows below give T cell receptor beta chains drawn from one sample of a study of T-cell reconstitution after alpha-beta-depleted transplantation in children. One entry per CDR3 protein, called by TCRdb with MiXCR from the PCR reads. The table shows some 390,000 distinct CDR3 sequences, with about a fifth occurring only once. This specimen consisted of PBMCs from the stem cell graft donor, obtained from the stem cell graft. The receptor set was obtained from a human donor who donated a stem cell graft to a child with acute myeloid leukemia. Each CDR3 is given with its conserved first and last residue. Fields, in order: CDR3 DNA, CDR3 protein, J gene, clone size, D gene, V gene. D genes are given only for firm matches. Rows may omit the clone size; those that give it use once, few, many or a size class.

TGCAGTGCTAGAGATACAGGACGGAACTACGAGCAGTACTTC,CSARDTGRNYEQYF,TRBJ2-7,few,NA,TRBV20-1
TGTGCCAGCAGCCGGGACAACTACTCCTACAATGAGCAGTTCTTC,CASSRDNYSYNEQFF,TRBJ2-1,few,NA,TRBV6-1
TGTGCCAGCAGTTACCTCAGAGTTACCGGGGAGCTGTTTTTT,CASSYLRVTGELFF,TRBJ2-2,few,NA,TRBV6-5
TGCAGCGTTGAAGTGGGGACTAGGAGCGAGACCCAGTACTTC,CSVEVGTRSETQYF,TRBJ2-5,few,TRBD2,TRBV29-1
TGTGCCAGCAGTTCGCCCCTGGGCGGTAACTATGGCTACACCTTC,CASSSPLGGNYGYTF,TRBJ1-2,few,NA,TRBV28
TGCAGCGTTGAAGAGTCCAGCTATGGCTACACCTTC,CSVEESSYGYTF,TRBJ1-2,many,NA,TRBV29-1
TGTGCCAGCAGCTTAGTAGGGGTGGTCAATCAGCCCCAGCATTTT,CASSLVGVVNQPQHF,TRBJ1-5,NA,NA,TRBV7-2
TGCGCCAGCAGCGACTTTGGGGGGCGAGATTCCGAGCAGTACTTC,CASSDFGGRDSEQYF,TRBJ2-7,NA,NA,TRBV5-1
TGTGCCAGCAGCTTCGGGCAGATCGATGGCTACACCTTC,CASSFGQIDGYTF,TRBJ1-2,NA,NA,TRBV7-9
TGTGCCAGCAGCATCAGCACAGATACGCAGTATTTT,CASSISTDTQYF,TRBJ2-3,many,NA,TRBV5-5
TGTGCCACCGGTTTACGGGGCTACAATGAGCAGTTCTTC,CATGLRGYNEQFF,TRBJ2-1,few,NA,TRBV15
TGTGCCAGCAGCCCAGCGGGAGGTCCCACCGGGGAGCTGTTTTTT,CASSPAGGPTGELFF,TRBJ2-2,few,TRBD2,TRBV28
TGTGCCAGCAGTTCCTGGGGGGGCGCCTACGAGCAGTACTTC,CASSSWGGAYEQYF,TRBJ2-7,many,NA,TRBV12-3/TRBV12-4
TGTGCCAGCAGCCCCAGAGGCGGTACCTACGAGCAGTACTTC,CASSPRGGTYEQYF,TRBJ2-7,many,NA,TRBV7-6
TGCAGTGCTAGAAATCTGGGCGATGAGCAGTTCTTC,CSARNLGDEQFF,TRBJ2-1,many,NA,TRBV20-1
TGTGCCACGACTAGCGGAATTTCACGGACCCAGTACTTC,CATTSGISRTQYF,TRBJ2-5,NA,TRBD2,TRBV28
TGCGCCAGCAGCTACAAGTCTAGCGGGACGAACAATGAGCAGTTCTTC,CASSYKSSGTNNEQFF,TRBJ2-1,NA,TRBD2,TRBV5-1
TGTGCCAGCAGTTTAGTACTAGCGGACAATGAGCAGTTCTTC,CASSLVLADNEQFF,TRBJ2-1,NA,TRBD2,TRBV28